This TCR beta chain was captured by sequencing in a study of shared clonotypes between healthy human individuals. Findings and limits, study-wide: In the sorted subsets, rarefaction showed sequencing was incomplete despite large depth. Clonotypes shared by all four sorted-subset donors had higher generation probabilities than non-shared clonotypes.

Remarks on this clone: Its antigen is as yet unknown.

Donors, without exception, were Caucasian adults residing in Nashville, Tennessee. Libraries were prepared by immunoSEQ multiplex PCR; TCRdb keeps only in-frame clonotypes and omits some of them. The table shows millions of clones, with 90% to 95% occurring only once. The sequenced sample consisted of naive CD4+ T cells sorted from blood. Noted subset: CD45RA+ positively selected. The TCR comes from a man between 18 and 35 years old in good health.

CDR3 sequence (DNA): TGTGCCAGCAGCTTGTGGGGGCGGAGGAGCTCCTACGAGCAGTACTTC. Protein product: CASSLWGRRSSYEQYF. V is TRBV5-4 and J is TRBJ2-7, with a possible D match to TRBD1 (6 bases). Germline values: CDR1 SGHNT, CDR2 YYREEE (reference sequence). This CDR3 spans 16 amino acids. The V and J ends lost 1 base and 0 bases respectively, with 14 bases between them.